This T cell receptor beta chain was found in a study of T cell repertoires in cytomegalovirus infection. Overall study: Through public TCR beta signatures, both CMV infection and matching HLA type were indicated.

General observations from the study: It was HLA-C-restricted CMV-specific TCR beta clonotypes that dominated the response ex vivo. Carriage of CMV together with the relevant HLA was identifiable through cumulative public TCR beta family frequency.

The germline V gene encodes CDR1 LNHDA and CDR2 SQIVND (reference sequence). This CDR3 has 14 residues. V lost 8 bases and J lost 0, with 11 bases in between. TCRdb analysed the reads with MiXCR anew, one entry per CDR3 protein. The sample consists of approximately 140,000 distinct CDR3 sequences, 5% to 6.5% of them appearing once. This clonotype has at least ten counts. Its antigen is still unknown. The receptor was derived from a human donor in good health (CMV status not recorded). Some clones in this sample may be carry-over from other donors' samples. Sequenced: PBMCs. The V and J genes are TRBV19 and TRBJ2-4, with D possibly being TRBD2 (6 bases). The CDR3 loop reads CASAGTEAKNIQYF. CDR3 coding DNA: TGTGCCAGTGCAGGGACTGAAGCCAAAAACATTCAGTACTTC. Supplemented by reference TRBV19 and TRBJ2-4, the full variable domain reads DGGITQSPKYLFRKEGQNVTLSCEQNLNHDAMYWYRQDPGQGLRLIYYSQIVNDFQKGDIAEGYSVSREKKESFPLTVTSAQKNPTAFYLCASAGTEAKNIQYFGAGTRLSVL.